The clone carrying this TCR beta chain occurred many times. Its matching antigen is unknown. These data come from a study of neurological immune-mediated disorders. As for the study in general: The approximately 34 multiple sclerosis patients comprised approximately 30 relapsing-remitting and 3 secondary progressive cases. Overall study results and limits: Because no CDR3 amino acid sequences were shared across subjects by expanded clones, private repertoires were suggested in all groups.

The germline gives CDR1 SGHRS, CDR2 YFSETQ. With 0 bases clipped from V and 5 bases from J, the junction kept 10 bases outside the gene matches. The CDR3 extends over 17 amino acids. Over 200 million TCR-beta sequences, together covering 15-18 subjects, were produced by every individual sequencing run that was carried out. Each CDR3 protein gets one entry after TCRdb re-called the 5' RACE reads with MiXCR. Of approximately 51,000 distinct CDR3 sequences in the sample, about 3.7% were seen once. The sequence was collected from a man in his forties or fifties with multiple sclerosis. This sequence joins TRBV5-1 and TRBJ2-1, with 8 nucleotides matching TRBD1. Sequencing used PBMCs. The DNA for the CDR3 is TGCGCCAGCAGCTTGGTAATCAACAGGGGGAGCGACAATGAGCAGTTCTTC. This gives the protein CASSLVINRGSDNEQFF.